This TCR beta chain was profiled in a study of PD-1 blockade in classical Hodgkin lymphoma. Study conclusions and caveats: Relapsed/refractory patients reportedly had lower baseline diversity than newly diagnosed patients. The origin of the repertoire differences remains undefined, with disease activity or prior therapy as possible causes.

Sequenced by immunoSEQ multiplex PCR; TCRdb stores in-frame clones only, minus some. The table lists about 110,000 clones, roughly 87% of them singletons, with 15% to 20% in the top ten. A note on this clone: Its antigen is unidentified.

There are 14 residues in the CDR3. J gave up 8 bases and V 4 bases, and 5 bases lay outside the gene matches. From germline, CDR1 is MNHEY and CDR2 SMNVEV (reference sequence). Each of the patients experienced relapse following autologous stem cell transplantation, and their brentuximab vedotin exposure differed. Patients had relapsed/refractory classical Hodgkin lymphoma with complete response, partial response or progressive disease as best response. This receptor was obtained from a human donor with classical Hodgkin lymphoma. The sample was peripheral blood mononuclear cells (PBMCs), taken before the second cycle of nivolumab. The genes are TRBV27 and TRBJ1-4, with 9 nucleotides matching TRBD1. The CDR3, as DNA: TGTGCCAGCAGTTCACAGGGGGCGGGCGAAAAACTGTTTTTT. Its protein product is CASSSQGAGEKLFF. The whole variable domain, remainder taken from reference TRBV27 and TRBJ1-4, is EAQVTQNPRYLITVTGKKLTVTCSQNMNHEYMSWYRQDPGLGLRQIYYSMNVEVTDKGDVPEGYKVSRKEKRNFPLILESPSPNQTSLYFCASSSQGAGEKLFFGSGTQLSVL.